A selection of T cell receptor beta chains follows, all from one sample in a study of shared clonotypes between healthy human individuals. The repertoire was sequenced with immunoSEQ multiplex PCR; TCRdb's copy has only in-frame clones and lacks some. The sample lists nearly 750,000 clones, roughly 72% seen once, with more than 1.5% in the top ten. Material for sequencing was memory CD4+ T cells sorted from blood. These receptors all stem from a woman between 25 and 40 years old in good health. Both conserved end residues are part of each CDR3. The order of the fields is CDR3 protein, CDR3 DNA, D gene, clone size, J gene, V gene, CDR3 length. A D gene is named only where the DNA matches it firmly. Clone size is shown for a subset of rows, as once, few, many or a class of expanded clone.

cdr3_aa: CASSPGGSTDTQYF; cdr3_nt: TGTGCCAGCAGCCCCGGGGGGAGCACAGATACGCAGTATTTT; d_call: TRBD2; clone_size: .; j_call: TRBJ2-3; v_call: TRBV7-8; cdr3_length: 14
cdr3_aa: CASMVPGRGNGGGELFF; cdr3_nt: TGTGCCAGCATGGTCCCCGGGAGAGGGAATGGCGGAGGGGAGCTGTTTTTT; d_call: .; clone_size: once; j_call: TRBJ2-2; v_call: TRBV28; cdr3_length: 17
cdr3_aa: CATSRDLAGGFYEQYF; cdr3_nt: TGTGCCACCAGCAGAGATTTAGCGGGAGGCTTCTACGAGCAGTACTTC; d_call: TRBD2; clone_size: many; j_call: TRBJ2-7; v_call: TRBV15; cdr3_length: 16
cdr3_aa: CASSSTSIGELFF; cdr3_nt: TGTGCCAGCAGTTCGACTAGCATCGGGGAGCTGTTTTTT; d_call: TRBD2; clone_size: .; j_call: TRBJ2-2; v_call: TRBV6-1; cdr3_length: 13
cdr3_aa: CAWGLYEQYF; cdr3_nt: TGTGCCTGGGGACTGTACGAGCAGTACTTC; d_call: .; clone_size: .; j_call: TRBJ2-7; v_call: TRBV30; cdr3_length: 10
cdr3_aa: CASRGGVRLRTQYF; cdr3_nt: TGTGCCAGCAGGGGGGGGGTCCGGCTGAGGACCCAGTACTTC; d_call: TRBD2; clone_size: .; j_call: TRBJ2-5; v_call: TRBV28; cdr3_length: 14
cdr3_aa: CASRAGGTDTQYF; cdr3_nt: TGTGCCAGCAGGGCGGGAGGCACAGATACGCAGTATTTT; d_call: TRBD2; clone_size: .; j_call: TRBJ2-3; v_call: TRBV6-1; cdr3_length: 13
cdr3_aa: CASSASEGIDTQYF; cdr3_nt: TGTGCCAGCAGCGCCTCAGAGGGGATAGATACGCAGTATTTT; d_call: .; clone_size: .; j_call: TRBJ2-3; v_call: TRBV9; cdr3_length: 14
cdr3_aa: CASSRSFPGYEQYF; cdr3_nt: TGTGCCAGTAGTAGGAGTTTCCCGGGGTACGAGCAGTACTTC; d_call: .; clone_size: .; j_call: TRBJ2-7; v_call: TRBV19; cdr3_length: 14
cdr3_aa: CASRPTGGAGYTF; cdr3_nt: TGTGCCAGCAGGCCCACAGGGGGCGCTGGCTACACCTTC; d_call: TRBD1; clone_size: .; j_call: TRBJ1-2; v_call: TRBV27; cdr3_length: 13
cdr3_aa: CASSFIGYNEQFF; cdr3_nt: TGTGCCAGCAGCTTCATTGGGTACAATGAGCAGTTCTTC; d_call: .; clone_size: .; j_call: TRBJ2-1; v_call: TRBV7-2; cdr3_length: 13
cdr3_aa: CASRKGQDDTGELFF; cdr3_nt: TGTGCCAGCAGGAAGGGACAGGATGACACCGGGGAGCTGTTTTTT; d_call: TRBD1; clone_size: .; j_call: TRBJ2-2; v_call: TRBV2; cdr3_length: 15
cdr3_aa: CASSFIGGAGEQYF; cdr3_nt: TGTGCCAGCAGTTTTATAGGGGGAGCCGGGGAGCAGTACTTC; d_call: .; clone_size: .; j_call: TRBJ2-7; v_call: TRBV27; cdr3_length: 14
cdr3_aa: CASSSRLLSSYNEQFF; cdr3_nt: TGTGCCAGCAGCTCTCGACTCCTTAGCTCCTACAATGAGCAGTTCTTC; d_call: .; clone_size: .; j_call: TRBJ2-1; v_call: TRBV7-2; cdr3_length: 16
cdr3_aa: CASSQDWGEQNQPQHF; cdr3_nt: TGTGCCAGCAGCCAAGATTGGGGGGAACAAAATCAGCCCCAGCATTTT; d_call: .; clone_size: .; j_call: TRBJ1-5; v_call: TRBV4-2; cdr3_length: 16
cdr3_aa: CASSVRQGRGYSNQPQHF; cdr3_nt: TGTGCCAGCAGTGTACGACAGGGTAGGGGATATAGCAATCAGCCCCAGCATTTT; d_call: TRBD1; clone_size: once; j_call: TRBJ1-5; v_call: TRBV6-1; cdr3_length: 18
cdr3_aa: CASSSPDGIEQYF; cdr3_nt: TGTGCCAGCAGCTCCCCGGACGGGATCGAGCAGTACTTC; d_call: .; clone_size: .; j_call: TRBJ2-7; v_call: TRBV11-2; cdr3_length: 13
cdr3_aa: CASSEGQGRSEKLFF; cdr3_nt: TGTGCCAGCAGTGAGGGACAGGGGAGATCTGAAAAACTGTTTTTT; d_call: TRBD1; clone_size: once; j_call: TRBJ1-4; v_call: TRBV6-6; cdr3_length: 15
cdr3_aa: CASSPGGQGAYEQYF; cdr3_nt: TGTGCCAGCAGTCCTGGGGGACAGGGAGCCTACGAGCAGTACTTC; d_call: TRBD1; clone_size: .; j_call: TRBJ2-7; v_call: TRBV6-5; cdr3_length: 15
cdr3_aa: CSVNRDRSTEAFF; cdr3_nt: TGCAGCGTCAACAGGGATCGTAGCACTGAAGCTTTCTTT; d_call: .; clone_size: .; j_call: TRBJ1-1; v_call: TRBV29-1; cdr3_length: 13
cdr3_aa: CASSKPPSGGYNEQFF; cdr3_nt: TGTGCCAGCAGCAAACCCCCTAGCGGGGGGTACAATGAGCAGTTCTTC; d_call: .; clone_size: .; j_call: TRBJ2-1; v_call: TRBV21-1; cdr3_length: 16
cdr3_aa: CASKVWDTGELFF; cdr3_nt: TGTGCCAGCAAAGTTTGGGATACCGGGGAGCTGTTTTTT; d_call: .; clone_size: many; j_call: TRBJ2-2; v_call: TRBV10-3; cdr3_length: 13
cdr3_aa: CASSLQSSSYNEQFF; cdr3_nt: TGCGCCAGCAGCTTGCAGTCGAGCTCCTACAATGAGCAGTTCTTC; d_call: .; clone_size: once; j_call: TRBJ2-1; v_call: TRBV5-1; cdr3_length: 15
cdr3_aa: CASSLGTATDTQYF; cdr3_nt: TGCGCCAGCAGCTTGGGCACAGCCACAGATACGCAGTATTTT; d_call: .; clone_size: .; j_call: TRBJ2-3; v_call: TRBV5-1; cdr3_length: 14
cdr3_aa: CASLPVPDTGELFF; cdr3_nt: TGCGCCAGCCTCCCGGTGCCTGATACCGGGGAGCTGTTTTTT; d_call: .; clone_size: .; j_call: TRBJ2-2; v_call: TRBV5-1; cdr3_length: 14
cdr3_aa: CASSPNPFRDRNYNEQFF; cdr3_nt: TGTGCCAGCAGCCCGAATCCGTTCCGGGACAGAAATTACAATGAGCAGTTCTTC; d_call: TRBD1; clone_size: .; j_call: TRBJ2-1; v_call: TRBV7-6; cdr3_length: 18
cdr3_aa: CASTEPGPQETQYF; cdr3_nt: TGCGCCAGCACCGAACCTGGACCCCAAGAGACCCAGTACTTC; d_call: .; clone_size: .; j_call: TRBJ2-5; v_call: TRBV5-1; cdr3_length: 14
cdr3_aa: CAISDLAVLTGELFF; cdr3_nt: TGTGCCATCAGTGATCTAGCGGTATTAACCGGGGAGCTGTTTTTT; d_call: TRBD2; clone_size: .; j_call: TRBJ2-2; v_call: TRBV10-3; cdr3_length: 15
cdr3_aa: CASSLQGRGNQPQHF; cdr3_nt: TGTGCCAGCAGCTTACAGGGAAGGGGTAATCAGCCCCAGCATTTT; d_call: .; clone_size: few; j_call: TRBJ1-5; v_call: TRBV7-6; cdr3_length: 15
cdr3_aa: CASSLIRGGSTDTQYF; cdr3_nt: TGCGCCAGCAGCCTGATCAGGGGTGGGAGCACAGATACGCAGTATTTT; d_call: .; clone_size: few; j_call: TRBJ2-3; v_call: TRBV5-1; cdr3_length: 16
cdr3_aa: CASSLSSPTEAFF; cdr3_nt: TGTGCCAGCAGTCTTTCTTCCCCAACTGAAGCTTTCTTT; d_call: .; clone_size: few; j_call: TRBJ1-1; v_call: TRBV28; cdr3_length: 13
cdr3_aa: CASLLGTRGDTQYF; cdr3_nt: TGTGCCAGCTTGCTAGGGACACGGGGAGATACGCAGTATTTT; d_call: .; clone_size: once; j_call: TRBJ2-3; v_call: TRBV2; cdr3_length: 14
cdr3_aa: CASSLTGQRYEQYF; cdr3_nt: TGTGCCAGCAGCTTAACGGGACAGCGCTACGAGCAGTACTTC; d_call: TRBD1; clone_size: .; j_call: TRBJ2-7; v_call: TRBV5-5; cdr3_length: 14
cdr3_aa: CASSIDNSGNTIYF; cdr3_nt: TGCGCCAGCAGTATTGACAACTCTGGAAACACCATATATTTT; d_call: .; clone_size: .; j_call: TRBJ1-3; v_call: TRBV5-1; cdr3_length: 14
cdr3_aa: CASSEYRGGGADTQYF; cdr3_nt: TGTGCCAGCAGTGAATACAGGGGCGGAGGTGCAGATACGCAGTATTTT; d_call: .; clone_size: .; j_call: TRBJ2-3; v_call: TRBV25-1; cdr3_length: 16
cdr3_aa: CASRVGTGRLDNQPQHF; cdr3_nt: TGTGCCAGCCGAGTCGGGACAGGGCGTTTGGACAATCAGCCCCAGCATTTT; d_call: TRBD1; clone_size: .; j_call: TRBJ1-5; v_call: TRBV10-3; cdr3_length: 17
cdr3_aa: CASERHPGNTIYF; cdr3_nt: TGTGCCAGCGAAAGACACCCTGGAAACACCATATATTTT; d_call: .; clone_size: .; j_call: TRBJ1-3; v_call: TRBV6-6; cdr3_length: 13
cdr3_aa: CASSRSSGRRETQYF; cdr3_nt: TGTGCCAGTAGTAGGTCTAGCGGGAGGAGGGAGACCCAGTACTTC; d_call: TRBD2; clone_size: .; j_call: TRBJ2-5; v_call: TRBV19; cdr3_length: 15
cdr3_aa: CASRSLAGGAYEQYF; cdr3_nt: TGTGCCAGCAGGTCGCTAGCTGGGGGGGCCTACGAGCAGTACTTC; d_call: TRBD2; clone_size: few; j_call: TRBJ2-7; v_call: TRBV28; cdr3_length: 15
cdr3_aa: CASSSFRRSGANVLTF; cdr3_nt: TGTGCCAGCAGCTCGTTCCGGCGCTCTGGGGCCAACGTCCTGACTTTC; d_call: .; clone_size: .; j_call: TRBJ2-6; v_call: TRBV7-8; cdr3_length: 16
cdr3_aa: CASSLWGSGSTDTQYF; cdr3_nt: TGTGCCAGCAGCTTATGGGGTAGCGGGAGCACAGATACGCAGTATTTT; d_call: TRBD2; clone_size: .; j_call: TRBJ2-3; v_call: TRBV7-9; cdr3_length: 16
cdr3_aa: CASSSRGIREAFF; cdr3_nt: TGTGCCAGCAGCTCCCGGGGCATACGAGAAGCTTTCTTT; d_call: .; clone_size: .; j_call: TRBJ1-1; v_call: TRBV5-4; cdr3_length: 13
cdr3_aa: CASSKSSNTEAFF; cdr3_nt: TGTGCCAGCAGCAAATCCTCGAACACTGAAGCTTTCTTT; d_call: .; clone_size: few; j_call: TRBJ1-1; v_call: TRBV5-4; cdr3_length: 13
cdr3_aa: CASSAELAGVSDTQYF; cdr3_nt: TGTGCCAGCAGTGCCGAACTAGCGGGAGTTTCAGATACGCAGTATTTT; d_call: TRBD2; clone_size: once; j_call: TRBJ2-3; v_call: TRBV25-1; cdr3_length: 16
cdr3_aa: CASSFAIYEQYF; cdr3_nt: TGTGCCAGCAGTTTCGCTATTTACGAGCAGTACTTC; d_call: .; clone_size: .; j_call: TRBJ2-7; v_call: TRBV28; cdr3_length: 12